Presented here are 21 T cell receptor beta chains from one specimen sequenced in a study of cytomegalovirus exposure and HLA in healthy donors. This table comes from immunoSEQ multiplex PCR, and its TCRdb copy is limited to in-frame clones, with some not included. The sample lists around 140,000 clones, roughly 87% occurring once. Sequencing input: PBMCs. The receptor source for this set is a man aged 18 to 29 in good health and CMV-seropositive.

The CDR3 region is CSVWDNRRGAFF. Here the CDR3 DNA reads TGCAGCGTTTGGGACAACCGAAGAGGAGCTTTCTTT. The chain recombines TRBV29-1 with TRBJ1-1, with a possible D match to TRBD1 (6 bases). Germline V CDR1 and CDR2: SQVTM, ANQGSEA. Trimming took off 5 bases at V and 10 bases at J, with 17 bases between the two ends. This CDR3 has 12 residues.

The chain recombines TRBV9 with TRBJ2-5; D is perhaps TRBD1 (5 bases). The CDR3 loop spans 15 amino acids. Germline V gene sequence: CDR1 SGDLS, CDR2 YYNGEE. Trimming shortened V by 3 bases and J by 1 base, and 13 bases separated the two germline ends. Here the CDR3 reads CASSGLGALQETQYF. CDR3 coding DNA: TGTGCCAGCAGCGGCCTTGGGGCCCTCCAAGAGACCCAGTACTTC. Full variable domain (remainder filled in from reference TRBV9 and TRBJ2-5): DSGVTQTPKHLITATGQRVTLRCSPRSGDLSVYWYQQSLDQGLQFLIQYYNGEERAKGNILERFSAQQFPDLHSELNLSSLELGDSALYFCASSGLGALQETQYFGPGTRLLVL.

This chain connects TRBV28 to TRBJ2-1, with 7 positions matching TRBD2. The CDR3 is 18 residues long. V lost 7 bases, J lost 3 bases, and 18 bases stayed unmatched. Looked up from germline, CDR1 is MDHEN and CDR2 is SYDVKM. CDR3 DNA: TGTGCCAGCAAATCCGAAGGTTCACCTGGGGACTACTACAATGAGCAGTTCTTC. Its translation: CASKSEGSPGDYYNEQFF.

The rearrangement joins TRBV4-1 to TRBJ1-2; D might be TRBD1 (6 bases). With 0 bases removed from V and 3 bases from J, the gap between germline ends came to 11 bases. The CDR3 contains 15 residues. Germline CDR1 MGHRA, CDR2 YSYEKL. The CDR3 bases are TGCGCCAGCAGCCAAGAGAGGGACAACTACTATGGCTACACCTTC. This encodes CASSQERDNYYGYTF.

This clone has only one observation. The chain links TRBV6-1 to TRBJ2-7; TRBD1 might be the D (5 bases). The V and J ends lost 4 bases and 2 bases respectively, with 21 bases between them. This CDR3 region has 17 residues. Germline CDR1 reads MNHNS; CDR2 reads SASEGT. The CDR3: CASSASPTGLHPYEQYF. The CDR3 DNA reads as TGTGCCAGCAGTGCGAGTCCTACAGGCCTTCACCCCTACGAGCAGTACTTC.

Notes on this clone: Other DNA sequences in the sample encode the same CDR3. The chain uses TRBV6-5 and TRBJ1-3, with D possibly TRBD1 on 6 matching bases. The germline V and J ends were trimmed by 3 bases and 0 bases, with 9 bases remaining between them. Germline V lookup: CDR1 MNHEY, CDR2 SVGAGI. This CDR3 has 15 amino acids. In DNA form, the CDR3 reads TGTGCCAGCAGTTATGACAGGTACTCTGGAAACACCATATATTTT. Translated, it gives CASSYDRYSGNTIYF.

The V call is TRBV7-2, the J call TRBJ2-3; 8 nucleotides align to TRBD2. The CDR3 is 11 residues long. Germline V gene lookup returns CDR1 SGHTA and CDR2 FQGNSA. V shed 5 bases, J shed 9 bases, and the junction held 1 base outside the gene matches. For the CDR3, the DNA is TGTGCCAGCAGCCCGGGGGGGACGCAGTATTTT. Protein: CASSPGGTQYF.

The DNA of the CDR3 is TGTGCCAGCAGTGAATTCCCTAGCACAGATACGCAGTATTTT. Its protein is CASSEFPSTDTQYF. The chain joins TRBV6-4 to TRBJ2-3; D is ambiguous. This CDR3 contains 14 residues. V dropped 3 bases and J dropped 0 bases, with 7 bases sitting between them. In germline, CDR1 is MRHNA, CDR2 SNTAGT.

V usage is TRBV5-4 and J usage is TRBJ1-2, with TRBD1 as a possible D gene (6 bases). Germline V gene lookup returns CDR1 SGHNT and CDR2 YYREEE (reference sequence). The CDR3 extends over 14 amino acids. V was clipped by 6 bases and J by 5 bases, with 17 bases between them. CDR3 nucleotide sequence: TGTGCCAGCACAGGCGGGGGCAGATGGTATGGCTACACCTTC. Its translation: CASTGGGRWYGYTF.

A single count supports this clone. The chain recombines TRBV30 with TRBJ2-1; TRBD2 matches at 8 bases. Germline V gives CDR1 GTSNPN, CDR2 SVGIG (reference sequence). The CDR3 is 13 residues long. V shed 3 bases, J shed 6 bases, and the junction held 4 bases outside the gene matches. Here the CDR3 DNA reads TGTGCCTGGAGCGTTACTAGCGGCAATGAGCAGTTCTTC. It specifies CAWSVTSGNEQFF.

In nucleotides, the CDR3 is TGTGCCAGTAGTATAGACAGGGGCGACGAGCAGTACTTC. Protein product: CASSIDRGDEQYF. The genes are TRBV19 and TRBJ2-7, with D perhaps TRBD1 (6 bases). Germline CDR1 is LNHDA and CDR2 is SQIVND (reference sequence). This CDR3 contains 13 residues. Trimming shortened V by 0 bases and J by 5 bases, and 8 bases separated the two germline ends.

The chain couples TRBV27 to TRBJ2-1; D remains unclear. The CDR3 consists of 14 residues. Germline V CDR1 and CDR2: MNHEY, SMNVEV (reference sequence). Trimming took 5 bases from V and 7 from J, leaving 15 bases between them. The DNA for the CDR3 is TGTGCCAGCAGTGCCCCGACTGGAGATAATGAGCAGTTCTTC. This gives the protein CASSAPTGDNEQFF.

This clone has a single count. V is TRBV28 and J is TRBJ1-2; D is unclear. Germline values: CDR1 MDHEN, CDR2 SYDVKM. The CDR3 extends over 16 amino acids. V was clipped by 4 bases and J by 4 bases, with 19 bases between them. The chain's CDR3 is CASSSPVAIFGYGYTF. The DNA for the CDR3 is TGTGCCAGCAGTTCCCCGGTCGCAATCTTTGGCTATGGCTACACCTTC.

The chain couples TRBV19 to TRBJ2-7, with D possibly TRBD2 on 6 matching bases. The CDR3 spans 17 residues. Per germline, CDR1 LNHDA and CDR2 SQIVND (reference sequence). The ends were cut back, 5 bases at V and 4 bases at J, with 24 bases in the middle. The CDR3 DNA sequence: TGTGCCAGTAGTCCACCCTTGTGGGCTAGCGAGTATTACGAGCAGTACTTC. The encoded protein is CASSPPLWASEYYEQYF.

This chain connects TRBV5-5 to TRBJ1-4, with 10 bases matching TRBD1. CDR1 and CDR2 from the germline V gene are SGHKS and YYEKEE (reference sequence). J was trimmed by 8 bases and V by 4 bases; bases with no gene match: 5. This CDR3 comprises 14 residues. DNA of the CDR3: TGTGCCAGCAGCCGGACAGGGGGTTACGAAAAACTGTTTTTT. Residues: CASSRTGGYEKLFF.

The chain is built from TRBV5-1 and TRBJ1-3; possibly TRBD1 for D (6 bases). Trimming took off 4 bases at V and 6 bases at J, with 26 bases between the two ends. Germline-derived CDR1 and CDR2 are SGHRS and YFSETQ. The CDR3 sequence is 18 residues long. The CDR3 sequence is CASSRRGTGRPGPNTIYF. CDR3 nucleotide sequence: TGCGCCAGCAGCCGAAGGGGGACGGGCAGGCCGGGGCCAAACACCATATATTTT.

The chain couples TRBV5-1 to TRBJ2-3; 8 bases are a match to TRBD2. CDR3 size: 14 residues. J was trimmed by 3 bases and V by 10 bases; bases with no gene match: 10. CDR1 and CDR2 from the germline V gene are SGHRS and YFSETQ. This chain's CDR3 is CARRGGAGTDTQYF. CDR3 sequence (DNA): TGCGCCCGCCGGGGGGGGGCTGGGACAGATACGCAGTATTTT.

V and J are TRBV27 and TRBJ1-1; 7 bases are shared with TRBD1. The CDR3 loop spans 13 amino acids. V was pared by 9 bases and J by 9 bases, with 13 bases of the junction left unmatched. CDR1 is MNHEY and CDR2 is SMNVEV in the germline V gene (reference sequence). The CDR3 spells CASSRTGRTQAFF. CDR3 in DNA: TGTGCCAGTAGCCGGACAGGTCGAACCCAAGCTTTCTTT.

Regarding this clone: Within the sample, other DNA sequences also encode this same CDR3. The rearrangement joins TRBV5-1 to TRBJ2-5, with TRBD1 matching over 8 bases. This CDR3 spans 14 amino acids. The germline V gene has CDR1 SGHRS and CDR2 YFSETQ. Trimming removed 3 bases from V and 4 bases from J; junction bases left unmatched: 5. The CDR3 sequence: CASSSGQGRETQYF. The CDR3 region has the DNA TGCGCCAGCAGCTCTGGACAGGGAAGAGAGACCCAGTACTTC. The whole variable domain, remainder taken from reference TRBV5-1 and TRBJ2-5, is KAGVTQTPRYLIKTRGQQVTLSCSPISGHRSVSWYQQTPGQGLQFLFEYFSETQRNKGNFPGRFSGRQFSNSRSEMNVSTLELGDSALYLCASSSGQGRETQYFGPGTRLLVL.

The rearrangement joins TRBV7-9 to TRBJ1-1, with D hard to call. Germline CDR1 SEHNR, CDR2 FQNEAQ (reference sequence). The CDR3 length is 13 residues. Trimming stripped 2 bases from V and 7 bases from J, with 11 bases between. In DNA form, the CDR3 reads TGTGCCAGCAGCTTATCTGCTCTGAGTGAAGCTTTCTTT. Amino acids: CASSLSALSEAFF.

The chain combines TRBV7-8 with TRBJ2-1, with D perhaps TRBD2 (6 bases). The ends were cut back, 2 bases at V and 7 bases at J, with 9 bases in the middle. CDR3 length equals 13 residues. CDR1 is SGHVS, CDR2 FQNEAQ, per germline. The CDR3 reads CASSLSAGNEQFF. The CDR3 bases are TGTGCCAGCAGCTTAAGTGCGGGGAATGAGCAGTTCTTC.